The rows below give T cell receptor beta chains drawn from one sample of a study of cytomegalovirus exposure and HLA in healthy donors. Assay: immunoSEQ multiplex PCR; the TCRdb copy retains only in-frame clones and omits some. Of roughly 230,000 clones listed, around 83% were seen once; the top ten hold 0.2% to 0.25%. The sample consisted of PBMCs. These receptors all come from a girl aged 2 to 9 in good health and CMV-seronegative. Both conserved end residues are part of each CDR3. D genes are given only for firm matches. Not all rows give a size; the values are once, few, many and, for expanded clones, a class.

D: .; V: TRBV7-9; size: .; J: TRBJ1-1; CDR3: CASSLAAGVGAFF; DNA: TGTGCCAGCAGCTTAGCGGCAGGGGTGGGCGCTTTCTTT
D: TRBD1; V: TRBV6-1; size: .; J: TRBJ1-2; CDR3: CASSRDRVYYGYTF; DNA: TGTGCCAGCAGCCGGGACAGGGTTTACTATGGCTACACCTTC
D: .; V: TRBV6-5; size: .; J: TRBJ1-5; CDR3: CASSPLGNQPQHF; DNA: TGTGCCAGCAGCCCCCTCGGCAATCAGCCCCAGCATTTT
D: TRBD2; V: TRBV9; size: once; J: TRBJ2-5; CDR3: CASSVGAGERPETQYF; DNA: TGTGCCAGCAGCGTAGGGGCGGGAGAGAGGCCAGAGACCCAGTACTTC
D: TRBD1; V: TRBV30; size: .; J: TRBJ2-7; CDR3: CAWSLGGDLYEQYF; DNA: TGTGCCTGGAGTCTAGGGGGCGACTTATACGAGCAGTACTTC
D: .; V: TRBV5-1; size: .; J: TRBJ2-6; CDR3: CASSLQGDGANVLTF; DNA: TGCGCCAGCAGCCTACAGGGTGATGGGGCCAACGTCCTGACTTTC
D: .; V: TRBV5-1; size: .; J: TRBJ2-7; CDR3: CASSHERGLEQYF; DNA: TGCGCCAGCAGCCACGAGAGAGGGCTCGAGCAGTACTTC
D: .; V: TRBV7-9; size: .; J: TRBJ2-5; CDR3: CASTAPQLPKTQYF; DNA: TGTGCCAGCACCGCGCCGCAACTACCTAAAACCCAGTACTTC
D: TRBD2; V: TRBV30; size: .; J: TRBJ2-1; CDR3: CAWDALTSDEQFF; DNA: TGTGCCTGGGACGCGTTAACTAGCGACGAGCAGTTCTTC
D: TRBD2; V: TRBV27; size: .; J: TRBJ2-7; CDR3: CASSPTPGLAGGARGLEQYF; DNA: TGTGCCAGCAGTCCCACCCCGGGACTAGCGGGAGGGGCAAGGGGGCTCGAGCAGTACTTC
D: TRBD2; V: TRBV6-4; size: .; J: TRBJ2-1; CDR3: CASSAGLAGYNEQFF; DNA: TGTGCCAGCAGCGCGGGACTAGCGGGCTACAATGAGCAGTTCTTC
D: .; V: TRBV10-2; size: .; J: TRBJ2-5; CDR3: CASSDGQETQYF; DNA: TGCGCCAGCAGTGACGGCCAAGAGACCCAGTACTTC
D: TRBD2; V: TRBV25-1; size: .; J: TRBJ2-7; CDR3: CASSESLAGSYEQYF; DNA: TGTGCCAGCAGTGAATCCCTAGCGGGCTCCTACGAGCAGTACTTC
D: .; V: TRBV7-6; size: .; J: TRBJ1-5; CDR3: CASSLVRSGCVFCGNQPQHF; DNA: TGTGCCAGCAGCTTAGTGAGGTCCGGGTGTGTCTTCTGCGGCAATCAGCCCCAGCATTTT
D: .; V: TRBV19; size: .; J: TRBJ2-3; CDR3: CASSKYFSTDTQYF; DNA: TGTGCCAGTAGTAAGTACTTTAGCACAGATACGCAGTATTTT
D: .; V: TRBV6-1; size: once; J: TRBJ1-3; CDR3: CASSEAPLSGNTIYF; DNA: TGTGCCAGCAGTGAAGCCCCCCTCTCTGGAAACACCATATATTTT
D: TRBD1; V: TRBV19; size: .; J: TRBJ2-7; CDR3: CASSIAPTGGGYEQYF; DNA: TGTGCCAGTAGTATAGCCCCAACAGGGGGCGGCTACGAGCAGTACTTC
D: TRBD2; V: TRBV14; size: .; J: TRBJ2-5; CDR3: CASSQLLAGVETQYF; DNA: TGTGCCAGCAGCCAACTCTTAGCGGGAGTTGAGACCCAGTACTTC
D: .; V: TRBV5-4; size: .; J: TRBJ2-6; CDR3: CASSAGSGANVPTF; DNA: TGTGCCAGCAGCGCCGGCTCTGGGGCCAACGTCCCGACTTTC
D: .; V: TRBV18; size: .; J: TRBJ2-5; CDR3: CASSLGRQETQYF; DNA: TGTGCCAGCTCACTGGGGCGACAAGAGACCCAGTACTTC
D: .; V: TRBV5-4; size: once; J: TRBJ2-1; CDR3: CASSTDNEQFF; DNA: TGTGCCAGCAGCACGGACAATGAGCAGTTCTTC
D: TRBD1; V: TRBV11-2; size: .; J: TRBJ1-1; CDR3: CASSLGPRGQFFMNTEAFF; DNA: TGTGCCAGCAGCTTAGGTCCTAGGGGGCAATTTTTCATGAACACTGAAGCTTTCTTT
D: .; V: TRBV19; size: .; J: TRBJ2-1; CDR3: CASSIVPNYNEQFF; DNA: TGTGCCAGTAGTATCGTGCCTAACTACAATGAGCAGTTCTTC
D: .; V: TRBV29-1; size: .; J: TRBJ1-2; CDR3: CSEWTADYGYTF; DNA: TGCAGCGAATGGACAGCAGACTATGGCTACACCTTC
D: .; V: TRBV10-2; size: .; J: TRBJ2-1; CDR3: CASSESSRNEQFF; DNA: TGCGCCAGCAGTGAGTCGTCCAGAAATGAGCAGTTCTTC
D: .; V: TRBV18; size: .; J: TRBJ2-3; CDR3: CASSPVTGINTDTQYF; DNA: TGTGCCAGCTCACCTGTGACAGGTATTAACACAGATACGCAGTATTTT
D: TRBD2; V: TRBV5-4; size: .; J: TRBJ2-3; CDR3: CASFSTSGGVSTDMQYF; DNA: TGTGCCAGCTTTAGTACTAGCGGGGGAGTTAGCACAGATATGCAGTATTTT
D: TRBD1; V: TRBV7-9; size: .; J: TRBJ2-2; CDR3: CASSGQGANTGELFF; DNA: TGTGCCAGCAGCGGACAGGGGGCGAACACCGGGGAGCTGTTTTTT